This record covers a single TCR beta chain. The same CDR3 can be traced to other DNA sequences in this sample. The data were obtained in a study of shared clonotypes between healthy human individuals. Produced via immunoSEQ multiplex PCR; TCRdb's table is partial and in-frame only. The repertoire holds over 950,000 clones, with 70% to 80% as singletons. The donor population consisted of healthy HIV-negative adults with no recent acute infections or vaccinations. All donors were Caucasian adults living in Nashville, Tennessee. The specimen sequenced was memory CD4+ T cells from PBMCs. Subset noted: CD45RA-negative fraction. This sequence originates from a man between 18 and 35 years old in good health. Some clones in this sample may be carry-over from other donors' samples.

CDR3 DNA sequence: TGCGCCAGCAGCTTGCTTGCGGGCCCCTACAATGAGCAGTTCTTC. Its protein product is CASSLLAGPYNEQFF. V and J are TRBV5-1 and TRBJ2-1; a possible D gene is TRBD2 (5 bases). This CDR3 region has 15 residues. V was clipped by 1 base and J by 2 bases, with 10 bases between them. The germline V gene encodes CDR1 SGHRS and CDR2 YFSETQ. The full variable domain, with the rest looked up from reference TRBV5-1 and TRBJ2-1, is KAGVTQTPRYLIKTRGQQVTLSCSPISGHRSVSWYQQTPGQGLQFLFEYFSETQRNKGNFPGRFSGRQFSNSRSEMNVSTLELGDSALYLCASSLLAGPYNEQFFGPGTRLTVL.